These 23 T cell receptor beta chains came from one sample sequenced in a study of cytotoxic CD8 clonotypes in ibrutinib-treated CLL. Profiled with immunoSEQ multiplex PCR; TCRdb holds only in-frame clones, not every one. The sample consists of some 310,000 clones, about 80% of them appearing once. This sample comprised PBMCs, obtained before ibrutinib treatment. These receptors were collected from a human donor with chronic lymphocytic leukemia.

The chain employs TRBV7-6 and TRBJ2-1; D gene ambiguous. V was clipped by 1 base and J by 9 bases, with 16 bases between them. From germline, CDR1 is SGHVS and CDR2 FNYEAQ. The CDR3 spans 15 residues. CDR3: CASSLGGSPASEQFF. CDR3 DNA: TGTGCCAGCAGCTTAGGGGGTAGTCCCGCGAGTGAGCAGTTCTTC.

The gene calls are TRBV15 and TRBJ2-6; D is uncertain. V was shortened by 6 bases and J by 4 bases, with 10 bases between the two germline ends. CDR1 and CDR2 from the germline V gene are LNHNV and YYDKDF (reference sequence). CDR3 length equals 14 residues. CDR3 sequence: CATSTSSGANVLTF. The CDR3 DNA reads as TGTGCCACCAGTACTTCTTCCGGGGCCAACGTCCTGACTTTC.

CDR3 loop: CSVLRAEGGTQYF. The DNA of the CDR3 is TGCAGCGTACTCCGGGCCGAAGGGGGGACCCAGTACTTC. This chain links TRBV29-1 with TRBJ2-5, with a tentative D call TRBD1 (6 bases). The length of the CDR3 is 13 residues. Germline V CDR1 and CDR2: SQVTM, ANQGSEA. V gave up 6 bases and J gave up 7 bases, with 18 bases separating them.

The gene calls are TRBV21-1 and TRBJ2-1; the D call TRBD1 from the table was never checked on the DNA. TRBV21-1 is deemed a pseudogene. This CDR3 has 14 residues. For the CDR3, the DNA is TGTGCCAGCAGTAGGGGGCGCAGATACAATGAGCAGTTCTTC. This gives the protein CASSRGRRYNEQFF.

V and J are TRBV9 and TRBJ2-7; D perhaps matches TRBD2 (6 bases). From germline, CDR1 is SGDLS and CDR2 YYNGEE. The CDR3 runs to 13 residues. Deletions cut 0 bases from V and 7 bases from J, with 11 bases between. The CDR3 sequence: CASSVGLVREQYF. DNA for the CDR3: TGTGCCAGCAGCGTAGGACTAGTGCGAGAGCAGTACTTC.

In its sample, this clone was seen a few times. This sequence joins TRBV27 and TRBJ2-1; 7 bases agree with TRBD1. The CDR3 runs to 15 residues. Trimming removed 7 bases from V and 5 bases from J; junction bases left unmatched: 11. Germline V lookup: CDR1 MNHEY, CDR2 SMNVEV (reference sequence). CDR3 sequence reads: CASNHPRDRDNEQFF. The DNA of the CDR3 is TGTGCCAGCAATCACCCCCGTGACAGGGACAATGAGCAGTTCTTC.

This clone has just a few counts. This sequence joins TRBV19 and TRBJ2-2, with D unclear. The germline CDR1 and CDR2 sequences are LNHDA and SQIVND (reference sequence). Trimming removed 5 bases from V and 4 bases from J, with 23 bases in between. There are 18 residues in the CDR3. The CDR3 region has the DNA TGTGCCAGTAGTTTCGCCCTCAGTCAGATTGGCCTCACCGGGGAGCTGTTTTTT. As protein: CASSFALSQIGLTGELFF.

J is TRBJ2-3 and V is TRBV7-6, with a weak D call TRBD2 (6 bases). The length of the CDR3 is 14 residues. The germline gives CDR1 SGHVS, CDR2 FNYEAQ. Trimming cost V 10 bases and J 1 base, with 15 bases left between them. This chain's CDR3 is CAILGWGGTDTQYF. The CDR3 DNA reads as TGTGCCATCCTCGGGTGGGGGGGCACAGATACGCAGTATTTT.

In DNA form, the CDR3 reads TGTGCCAGCAGTTTTCGGGACGAACCCCTGTTCTTC. This gives the protein CASSFRDEPLFF. V is TRBV28 and J is TRBJ2-1; D may match TRBD1 or TRBD2 (5 bases each). The V gene's germline CDR1 is MDHEN and CDR2 SYDVKM. CDR3 size: 12 residues. The V gene lost 3 bases and the J gene lost 15 bases, with 15 bases spanning the gap.

This clone was counted between two and nine times. The V and J genes are TRBV7-6 and TRBJ2-7; 9 bases map to TRBD2. Per the germline V gene, CDR1 is SGHVS and CDR2 is FNYEAQ. The CDR3 sequence is 15 residues long. The junction had 9 bases not matched to a gene; V was cut back by 5 bases and J by 4 bases. The CDR3 region is CASSPGAGGPYEQYF. Here the CDR3 DNA reads TGTGCCAGCAGCCCCGGGGCGGGAGGGCCGTACGAGCAGTACTTC.

The CDR3 nucleotides read TGTGCCTGGAGTACATCCAACGCTCTAAACACCATATATTTT. It codes for CAWSTSNALNTIYF. This sequence joins TRBV30 and TRBJ1-3; D unclear. This CDR3 spans 14 amino acids. Germline V gives CDR1 GTSNPN, CDR2 SVGIG (reference sequence). V was trimmed by 2 bases and J by 6 bases, leaving 14 bases between them.

This chain uses TRBV29-1 with TRBJ2-1; 8 bases match TRBD2. The CDR3 length is 13 residues. V gave up 2 bases and J gave up 7 bases; unmatched junction bases: 4. Germline loops: CDR1 SQVTM, CDR2 ANQGSEA. The CDR3 region is CSVEKLAENEQFF. The CDR3 nucleotides read TGCAGCGTTGAAAAACTAGCGGAAAATGAGCAGTTCTTC.

The chain is built from TRBV9 and TRBJ2-1, with D possibly matching TRBD1 (5 bases). V lost 3 bases and J lost 0, with 10 bases in between. Germline lookup yields CDR1 SGDLS and CDR2 YYNGEE. The CDR3 extends over 15 amino acids. Written as DNA, the CDR3 is TGTGCCAGCAGCGCGAGGACAAGCTCCTACAATGAGCAGTTCTTC. It specifies CASSARTSSYNEQFF.

This chain connects TRBV5-1 to TRBJ2-1; TRBD2 aligns across 7 bases. The germline gives CDR1 SGHRS, CDR2 YFSETQ. The junction had 10 bases not matched to a gene; V was cut back by 0 bases and J by 4 bases. The CDR3 consists of 17 residues. The CDR3 region is CASSLASSLAAYNEQFF. In nucleotides, the CDR3 is TGCGCCAGCAGCTTGGCCTCTTCCCTAGCGGCTTACAATGAGCAGTTCTTC.

CDR3 residues: CASRAGAGRANYGYTF. CDR3 sequence (DNA): TGTGCCAGCAGGGCCGGGGCAGGGCGAGCTAACTATGGCTACACCTTC. This rearrangement joins TRBV7-8 to TRBJ1-2; the D gene is possibly TRBD1 (5 bases). V was clipped by 6 bases and J by 0 bases, with 17 bases between them. This CDR3 has 16 amino acids. The germline gives CDR1 SGHVS, CDR2 FQNEAQ.

The CDR3 DNA follows: TGTGCCAGCAGCGAAAAGACAGGGCCCACTGAAGCTTTCTTT. Amino acids: CASSEKTGPTEAFF. The chain carries TRBV5-4 and TRBJ1-1; 7 bases fit TRBD1. V lost 4 bases, J lost 4 bases, and 7 bases stayed unmatched. CDR1 and CDR2 from the germline V gene are SGHNT and YYREEE (reference sequence). CDR3 length: 14 residues.

The rearrangement joins TRBV19 to TRBJ2-3, with a weak D call TRBD2 (5 bases). V was pared by 4 bases and J by 8 bases, with 13 bases between. In germline, CDR1 is LNHDA, CDR2 SQIVND (reference sequence). The CDR3 consists of 13 residues. The CDR3 spells CASSTLSEGTQYF. In DNA form, the CDR3 reads TGTGCCAGTAGTACCCTTAGCGAGGGTACGCAGTATTTT.

This clone was counted a few times. This sequence joins TRBV7-2 and TRBJ1-5; D is uncertain. Trimming shortened V by 1 base and J by 3 bases, and 10 bases separated the two germline ends. Germline loops: CDR1 SGHTA, CDR2 FQGNSA. There are 15 residues in the CDR3. The CDR3 region is CASSLVWAANQPQHF. As DNA, the CDR3 is TGTGCCAGCAGCTTAGTTTGGGCAGCCAATCAGCCCCAGCATTTT. The whole variable domain, remainder taken from reference TRBV7-2 and TRBJ1-5, is GAGVSQSPSNKVTEKGKDVELRCDPISGHTALYWYRQSLGQGLEFLIYFQGNSAPDKSGLPSDRFSAERTGGSVSTLTIQRTQQEDSAVYLCASSLVWAANQPQHFGDGTRLSIL.

This clone came up once. The chain employs TRBV2 and TRBJ2-3; D gene ambiguous. This CDR3 is 13 amino acids long. The V gene lost 7 bases and the J gene lost 2 bases, with 10 bases spanning the gap. The germline gives CDR1 SNHLY, CDR2 FYNNEI. The CDR3 loop reads CASMDGFTDTQYF. DNA for the CDR3: TGTGCCAGCATGGACGGATTCACAGATACGCAGTATTTT.

This chain connects TRBV29-1 to TRBJ1-2; weak D call: TRBD1 (6 bases). Trimming shortened V by 6 bases and J by 3 bases, and 8 bases separated the two germline ends. From germline, CDR1 is SQVTM and CDR2 ANQGSEA. The CDR3 loop spans 11 amino acids. The CDR3 loop reads CSVRGDYGYTF. DNA for the CDR3: TGCAGCGTCAGGGGCGACTATGGCTACACCTTC.

CDR3: CASSNRDRVGQYF. As DNA, the CDR3 is TGTGCCAGCAGCAACCGGGACAGAGTAGGGCAGTACTTC. The chain couples TRBV7-2 to TRBJ2-7, with 7 bases that match TRBD1. From germline, CDR1 is SGHTA and CDR2 FQGNSA. The CDR3 covers 13 residues. V lost 5 bases to trimming and J lost 9 bases; unmatched junction nucleotides: 10.

V gene TRBV29-1 combines with J gene TRBJ1-4, with TRBD1 matching 7 bases. The CDR3 length is 11 residues. J gave up 8 bases and V 3 bases, and 0 bases lay outside the gene matches. Per germline, CDR1 SQVTM and CDR2 ANQGSEA. The CDR3 nucleotides read TGCAGCGTTGAGGACAGGGAAAAACTGTTTTTT. Its protein is CSVEDREKLFF.

The chain recombines TRBV5-4 with TRBJ1-5; weak D call: TRBD1 (6 bases). The V end was cut by 4 bases, the J end by 7 bases, with 18 bases between. From germline, CDR1 is SGHNT and CDR2 YYREEE (reference sequence). The CDR3 consists of 15 residues. The CDR3 DNA reads as TGTGCCAGCAGCCAAAACCGACAGGCTGTCCAGCCCCAGCATTTT. It yields the protein CASSQNRQAVQPQHF.